This T cell receptor beta chain comes out of a study of brain T cells in children with intractable seizures. Some clones are missing from TCRdb's copy, which holds only in-frame ones; the method was immunoSEQ multiplex PCR. This sample carries some 80,000 clones, 91% of them seen once, and the ten largest clones take around 24%. Between the trimmed V and J ends, which lost 0 bases and 3 bases, there was a span of 9 bases. Germline values: CDR1 SSHAT, CDR2 FNYEAQ (reference sequence). The CDR3 extends over 14 amino acids. On this clone: Its antigen remains unknown.

General study findings and limits: Clones missing pre-surgery may reflect undersampling of that blood sample.

Surgery cases with the highest brain T cell transcript signatures were chosen for sequencing. At least one anti-epileptic drug was given before surgery. This clonotype originated in a girl aged 2 to 9 with Rasmussen encephalitis and intractable seizures. The rearrangement uses TRBV7-7 and TRBJ2-7; D is undetermined. The sample consisted of peripheral blood, taken at surgery. DNA for the CDR3: TGTGCCAGCAGCTTAGCGTTGGACGTCTACGAGCAGTACTTC. Its translation: CASSLALDVYEQYF.